The clone carrying this T cell receptor beta chain is medium-sized. The sample contains more than one DNA sequence encoding this CDR3. Germline V gene data show CDR1 as SGHNT and CDR2 as YYREEE (reference sequence). This CDR3 has 14 residues. The V gene lost 0 bases and the J gene lost 1 base, with 7 bases spanning the gap. PCR employed 60 Vbeta and 13 Jbeta primers. Sequenced by immunoSEQ multiplex PCR; TCRdb stores in-frame clones only, minus some. The sample contains approximately 160,000 clones, 75% to 85% of which appear only once. The sample belongs to a study of cytomegalovirus exposure and HLA in healthy donors. As for the study in general: Findings of an earlier analysis included 90 million to 120 million unique TCR beta sequences from some 200 million T cells.

Sequenced input: PBMCs. This receptor was obtained from a female donor in good health and CMV-seronegative. The V gene is TRBV5-4, the J gene TRBJ1-1, with D possibly TRBD1 on 5 matching bases. The CDR3 reads CASSLARANTEAFF. Here the CDR3 DNA reads TGTGCCAGCAGCTTGGCCAGGGCGAACACTGAAGCTTTCTTT.